These 7 T cell receptor beta chains were sequenced from one sample in a study of blood T cells in healthy people across ages. For the second PCR, which ran for about 6 to 11 cycles, a sample-barcoded 5' primer and a J-beta primer mix were used. TCRdb called the 5' RACE reads again in MiXCR, with one record for every CDR3 protein. This sample has about 650,000 distinct CDR3 sequences, with roughly half found just once. Sequenced sample: blood. Receptors originate from a woman of 80 years or more in good health.

J is TRBJ2-7 and V is TRBV5-1, with 11 bases aligning to TRBD1. CDR3 length equals 16 residues. Germline lookup yields CDR1 SGHRS and CDR2 YFSETQ. Trimming removed 4 bases from V and 7 bases from J; junction bases left unmatched: 13. CDR3 loop: CASSEDPGQGDNEQYF. Written as DNA, the CDR3 is TGCGCCAGCAGCGAAGACCCGGGACAGGGGGACAATGAGCAGTACTTC.

This chain links TRBV20-1 with TRBJ1-1; 11 nucleotides agree with TRBD1. The J segment lost 8 bases and the V segment lost 6 bases, leaving 5 bases of the junction unmatched. The germline V gene has CDR1 DFQATT and CDR2 SNEGSKA (reference sequence). The CDR3 covers 12 residues. CDR3 in amino acids: CSAGDRGGEAFF. The CDR3, as DNA: TGCAGTGCAGGGGACAGGGGGGGGGAAGCTTTCTTT.

The chain has TRBV25-1 and TRBJ1-3; D possibly corresponds to TRBD1 (5 bases). V was cut by 8 bases and J by 2 bases, with 7 bases left in between. Germline V lookup: CDR1 MGHDK, CDR2 SYGVNS. This CDR3 has 12 amino acids. The CDR3 reads CASRGAGNTIYF. The CDR3 DNA follows: TGTGCCAGCCGGGGGGCTGGAAACACCATATATTTT. Drawing the rest from reference TRBV25-1 and TRBJ1-3, the complete variable domain is EADIYQTPRYLVIGTGKKITLECSQTMGHDKMYWYQQDPGMELHLIHYSYGVNSTEKGDLSSESTVSRIRTEHFPLTLESARPSHTSQYLCASRGAGNTIYFGEGSWLTVV.

J is TRBJ2-7 and V is TRBV13, with 8 bases lining up with TRBD1. V dropped 5 bases and J dropped 7; count of bases not matched to a gene: 10. Per the germline V gene, CDR1 is PRHDT and CDR2 is FYEKMQ (reference sequence). The CDR3 spans 14 residues. The CDR3 sequence is CASSLSSGGWEQYF. CDR3 DNA sequence: TGTGCCAGCAGCCTTTCCTCAGGGGGCTGGGAGCAGTACTTC. The full variable domain, with the rest looked up from reference TRBV13 and TRBJ2-7, is AAGVIQSPRHLIKEKRETATLKCYPIPRHDTVYWYQQGPGQDPQFLISFYEKMQSDKGSIPDRFSAQQFSDYHSELNMSSLELGDSALYFCASSLSSGGWEQYFGPGTRLTVT.

V and J are TRBV28 and TRBJ2-5; D uncertain. Per the germline V gene, CDR1 is MDHEN and CDR2 is SYDVKM. The germline V and J ends were trimmed by 4 bases and 11 bases, with 11 bases remaining between them. The CDR3 contains 11 residues. The CDR3 region is CASSSRIGQYF. The CDR3 DNA reads as TGTGCCAGCAGTTCAAGAATTGGACAGTACTTC. Looking up the rest from reference TRBV28 and TRBJ2-5 gives the full variable domain: DVKVTQSSRYLVKRTGEKVFLECVQDMDHENMFWYRQDPGLGLRLIYFSYDVKMKEKGDIPEGYSVSREKKERFSLILESASTNQTSMYLCASSSRIGQYFGPGTRLLVL.

This clonotype was found many times. The V and J genes are TRBV10-3 and TRBJ2-5, with 8 nucleotides matching TRBD1. V lost 3 bases to trimming and J lost 5 bases; unmatched junction nucleotides: 5. Germline V gene lookup returns CDR1 ENHRY and CDR2 SYGVKD. The CDR3 covers 14 residues. The CDR3 loop is CAISDRTGYETQYF. The CDR3 DNA reads TGTGCCATCAGTGATAGGACAGGGTACGAGACCCAGTACTTC.

This clonotype was counted only a few times. The chain recombines TRBV4-1 with TRBJ1-5; 7 nucleotides agree with TRBD1. V lost 3 bases and J lost 8; bases outside the gene matches: 7. Germline CDR1 MGHRA, CDR2 YSYEKL. CDR3 size: 14 residues. In DNA form, the CDR3 reads TGCGCCAGCAGCCAGGACAGGACCACGGAGCCCCAGCATTTT. Its translation: CASSQDRTTEPQHF.